This T cell receptor (beta chain) originates from a study of blood T cells in healthy people across ages. Study outcomes and limitations: Aged donors had fewer naive CD4+ cells and lower diversity than long-lived donors.

Details on this clonotype: Its antigen is as yet unknown. One junction end does not reproduce the germline sequence, and a read error may be involved.

Primers used in a second PCR of about 7 to 11 cycles were a sample-barcoded 5' primer and a J-beta primer mix. TCRdb recomputed calls from the 5' RACE reads with MiXCR, one row per CDR3 protein. The repertoire holds about 830,000 distinct CDR3 sequences, with approximately 67% as singletons. CDR1 is SNHLY, CDR2 FYNNEI, per germline. The CDR3 length is 15 residues. The chain carries TRBV2 and TRBJ1-5; D not certain. This TCR was sampled from a man aged 30-40 years in good health. Sequencing was performed on blood. The CDR3 nucleotides are TGTGCTAGCAGTGCTGAAGGGAGGAGCAATCAGCCCCAGCATTTT. Protein sequence: CASSAEGRSNQPQHF. Complete variable domain (other parts from reference TRBV2 and TRBJ1-5): EPEVTQTPSHQVTQMGQEVILRCVPISNHLYFYWYRQILGQKVEFLVSFYNNEISEKSEIFDDQFSVERPDGSNFTLKIRSTKLEDSAMYFCASSAEGRSNQPQHFGDGTRLSIL.